This TCR beta chain was profiled in a study of cytomegalovirus exposure and HLA in healthy donors (dated by TCRdb to the late 2010s). Regarding the study in general: An earlier analysis of some 600 of the donors reported approximately 300 Gb of sequence data and roughly 120 million unique TCR beta sequences obtained from approximately 180 million T cells. Roughly 300 gigabases of sequencing data and approximately 91 million unique TCR sequences made up an early release that covered approximately 700 HLA-typed donors. The genetic ancestry cluster associated with self-reported Caucasian donors included about 81% of the 398 genotyped donors. The study aimed to test whether signatures of past pathogen exposure could be identified by cataloging public T cell receptors. The T cell repertoires of 666 subjects were profiled by immunosequencing and related to cytomegalovirus serostatus. Along with the roughly 670-subject first cohort, a separate validation cohort of over a hundred different subjects was used. High-throughput TCR immunosequencing, statistical association of individual TCRs with disease status, and machine learning were combined to predict cytomegalovirus infection status. In a later analysis, previously published TCR beta repertoires from roughly 710 donors were re-analyzed and high-resolution HLA genotyping was added so that TCR occurrence patterns could be studied. The later analysis used no new phenotypic data to find candidate immune exposures, relying instead on TCR beta sequences and their occurrence across donors. In an earlier analysis of a few hundred of the donors, high-throughput TCR beta sequencing was used to judge whether each TCR beta V gene segment behaved as functional or pseudogenic. Donor age, sex, ethnicity and CMV serostatus were compiled together with the repertoire data. A later genetic analysis used genome-wide SNP genotypes for about 65% of the 666 donors, treating that subset as a discovery cohort. Every discovery cohort repertoire had been produced on one sequencing platform. HLA typing covered class I and class II loci at four-digit resolution. Typing coverage varied by locus: roughly 620-630 donors for A, B, C, DRB1 and DQB1; roughly 560 for DQA1; about 590 for DPA1; around 450 for DPB1. Four or five DR-DQ haplotypes were handled as single units for association and clustering because linkage in the cohort was strong. Among about 360 genotyped donors of the cohort, an average of 235,054 unique TCR beta nucleotide sequences were sequenced per donor, around 20% of them non-productive. What the research found in general, with its limitations: According to a later genetic analysis, donors in an Asian-associated ancestry cluster had fewer N-insertions in productive TCRs than the approximately 630-donor mean. A further reported finding was that TCR beta sequences accurately predicted the HLA-A and HLA-B alleles for most subjects in the first cohort. According to a later analysis, most CMV-associated TCR beta chains appeared to be HLA-restricted, and the HLA associations seemed to be driven largely by CMV exposure. Because counts were too low, 15 to 20 rarely observed V segments, including chromosome 9 orphons, were excluded from the earlier analysis of 587 of the donors. When HLA alleles, especially DR and DQ, strongly co-occurred, attributing TCR associations to individual alleles was difficult. The sequencing pipeline was judged likely to have produced a cluster of highly shared sequence variants as a technical artifact. In a later analysis, TCR association rates were found to vary across HLA loci, with the most associated TCRs seen for DRB1 alleles and the fewest for HLA-C alleles. A total of 150 to 200 TCR beta chains were listed by the study as associated with cytomegalovirus. An association between a missense DCLRE1C variant and V-gene and J-gene trimming of TCR beta chains was found in a later genetic analysis and replicated in an independent cohort. Because HLA typing was missing for some donors at each locus, association tests included only the typed subset. A few of the identified cytomegalovirus-associated TCR beta chains were confirmed in vitro to be specific for cytomegalovirus antigens. It was suggested by the authors that the approach could potentially be generalized to other disease states and immunological phenotypes. Roughly uniform sequencing depth across donors was assumed in presence/absence analyses, although this assumption may not hold. In an earlier analysis of 587 of the donors, most TCR beta V segments appeared in productive rearrangements about 87% or about 30% of the time, broadly matching IMGT annotations. A later analysis associated approximately 17,000 TCR beta sequences with specific HLA alleles at a false discovery rate of 0.05. The only immune exposure information available for the cohort was CMV serostatus. Correlated functional status among segregating V segments might be attributable to linkage disequilibrium, but an unknown experimental factor could not be ruled out. In this cohort, only TCR beta chains were sequenced, and detectable features were limited by the absence of alpha or paired-chain data. A later analysis found that HLA-associated TCR beta chains were more clonally expanded and had lower generation probabilities than equally common non-associated chains. Several of the top co-occurrence clusters appeared to be linked to parvovirus B19, influenza, CMV and Epstein-Barr virus, according to a later analysis. While some public TCRs were present in many individuals, most TCR sequences turned up only very rarely across donors. The classifier was reported to diagnose cytomegalovirus status with high specificity and sensitivity in both the original and validation cohorts.

In total, about 650 healthy bone marrow donors made up the cohort. Cohort members were all nominally healthy when sampled, although unrecorded immune exposures were likely present. The donor tested CMV seronegative and was one of the 352 seronegative cohort members. Each donor provided a peripheral blood sample, and peripheral blood mononuclear cells were used for TCR beta sequencing. The Qiagen DNeasy Blood Extraction Kit was used to extract genomic DNA from the blood cell samples. The library was obtained by the immunoSEQ multiplex PCR assay. The multiplex PCR relied on a mix of 60 forward primers for TCR Vbeta segments and 13 reverse primers for TCR Jbeta segments. Amplification of the CDR3 region of rearranged TCR beta genes was performed with a multiplex PCR assay on genomic DNA. Amplified TCR beta libraries were sequenced as 87-base-pair reads on the Illumina HiSeq System. Under the source paper's analysis protocol: Across the roughly 640 repertoires, a later analysis counted 60 million to 90 million unique TCR beta chains, some 11 million of which were shared by at least two donors. To remove PCR and sequencing errors, raw reads were error-corrected and collapsed into unique sequences using a nearest-neighbor algorithm that merged closely related sequences. V, D and J gene segments were assigned by aligning CDR3 sequences to IMGT reference sequences. For a sequence to be retained, a match of at least six nucleotides to both a V gene segment and a J gene segment was required. A rearrangement counted as productive if the CDR3 had no stop codons and remained in frame with V and J, and every other rearrangement counted as non-productive. CDR3 was defined by IMGT convention, running from the second conserved V-encoded cysteine to the conserved J-encoded phenylalanine. Sequences without an unambiguous match to a single V gene segment were excluded from the earlier analysis of over 500 of the donors. An earlier analysis of a few hundred of the donors classified V segments as functional when productive rearrangements were above 56.7% and as segregating when the standard deviation between donors was above 5%. A statistical classification framework was built for diagnosing cytomegalovirus status from the catalog of TCR beta chain sequences. In a later analysis, TCR nucleotide sequences were compared against IMGT/GENE-DB human TR gene sequences so that V and J genes could be assigned. Using the TCRdist pipeline, a later analysis assigned CDR3 sequences along with most-parsimonious VDJ recombination scenarios. In a later analysis, each TCR beta chain was defined by its CDR3 amino acid sequence together with its V-gene family, and reads lacking a unique V-gene family were excluded. In a later analysis, several hundred highly shared, low-generation-probability nucleotide sequences were removed to address suspected cross-contamination and a sequencing artifact. For each public chain, a later analysis derived a clonal expansion index from normalized ranks of inferred template counts within each repertoire. In a later analysis, generation probabilities were computed with a VDJ recombination model fitted to out-of-frame rearrangements, and the resulting probabilities were checked against IGoR. In a later analysis, TCR-TCR, TCR-HLA and TCR-CMV co-occurrence was scored with hypergeometric tests, and a repertoire-size bias correction was applied to TCR pairs. False discovery rates were estimated in a later analysis by permuting HLA or CMV assignments 20 times. In a later analysis, co-occurring TCRs were grouped using DBSCAN, with TCRdist sequence similarity added in when clustering inside HLA-allele-positive subsets. For co-occurrence clustering, repertoires with fewer than 30,000 or more than 120,000 public chains were excluded, along with five repertoires with anomalous nucleotide sharing. TCRdb obtained this table from immuneACCESS and retained in-frame rearrangements with V and J assigned. These tables miss some clones; where compared with another copy, unresolved V genes account for less than half of the shortfall, and the remainder is unexplained. The V and J calls and clone size are taken from that table; D and trimming were inferred from the DNA. The sample data list about 160,000 clones, and 65% to 85% of these were observed just once. Of the sample, around 1.6% falls within the top ten clones.

In the case of this clone: Its binding antigen is unknown. The junction departs from germline at one end; a sequencing error may be responsible.

The sequence came from a woman younger than 30 in good health and CMV-seronegative. The sample was PBMCs.

The CDR3 loop reads CASSLEETGPF. The DNA reads as follows: TGTGCCAGCAGCTTAGAAGAGACAGGGCCTTTC. The V and J segments used are TRBV11-2 and TRBJ2-7; the central 7 bases match TRBD1. The CDR3, from cysteine to phenylalanine, totals 11 residues. Only the CDR3 region is kept as DNA, spanning 33 bases read in frame from base 1. As encoded in the germline V gene, CDR1 is SGHAT while CDR2 is FQNNGV. Outside the CDR3, residues come from the reference TRBV11-2 and TRBJ2-7 proteins, so the full variable domain is: EAGVAQSPRYKIIEKRQSVAFWCNPISGHATLYWYQQILGQGPKLLIQFQNNGVVDDSQLPKDRFSAERLKGVDSTLKIQPAKLEDSAVYLCASSLEETGPFGPGTRLTVT.